These 22 T cell receptor beta chains came from one sample sequenced in a study of identifying expanded T cells in peripheral blood. Sequencing was performed with immunoSEQ multiplex PCR; in TCRdb, only in-frame clones are kept and a portion is missing. The sample contains some 95,000 clones, roughly 87% of which appear only once. Sequenced input: blood. These receptors all come from a person aged 18 to 70 in good health.

The chain uses TRBV15 and TRBJ1-5; D gene ambiguous. Germline assignment: CDR1 LNHNV and CDR2 YYDKDF (reference sequence). The CDR3 runs 16 residues. Trimming stripped 1 base from V and 2 bases from J, with 12 bases between. Here the CDR3 DNA reads TGTGCCACCAGCAGAGTTGGAGGCAGGCGCAATCAGCCCCAGCATTTT. It encodes CATSRVGGRRNQPQHF.

The V gene is TRBV11-2, the J gene TRBJ2-5; D remains unclear. The V gene's germline CDR1 is SGHAT and CDR2 FQNNGV. This CDR3 contains 13 residues. V was trimmed by 0 bases and J by 5 bases, leaving 7 bases between them. The CDR3 nucleotides read TGTGCCAGCAGCTTAGATCTCGCGGAGACCCAGTACTTC. It encodes CASSLDLAETQYF.

This clone was detected a few times. The CDR3 sequence: CASIRAAGANVLTF. CDR3 sequence (DNA): TGTGCCAGCATCAGGGCCGCTGGGGCCAACGTCCTGACTTTC. The rearrangement uses TRBV6-1 and TRBJ2-6; TRBD1 is a possible D gene (5 bases). Germline-derived CDR1 and CDR2 are MNHNS and SASEGT. Trimming removed 7 bases from V and 2 bases from J, with 9 bases in between. The CDR3 has 14 residues.

This rearrangement joins TRBV6-5 to TRBJ2-7; TRBD2 matches at 8 bases. CDR3 length: 13 amino acids. The V segment lost 7 bases and the J segment 7 bases; nucleotides outside the gene matches: 9. Germline CDR1 is MNHEY and CDR2 is SVGAGI. The CDR3 protein is CASITSGLREQYF. CDR3 in DNA: TGTGCCAGCATTACTAGCGGTCTCAGGGAGCAGTACTTC.

The count of this clone is one. The CDR3 spells CASSLVPGGQLYGYTF. The CDR3 DNA reads TGTGCCAGCAGCTTAGTCCCCGGGGGACAGCTCTATGGCTACACCTTC. The V call is TRBV7-2, the J call TRBJ1-2; 7 bases fit TRBD1. Trimming at V came to 1 base and at J to 4 bases, leaving 9 bases not matched to a gene. Looked up from germline, CDR1 is SGHTA and CDR2 is FQGNSA. This CDR3 contains 16 residues.

This rearrangement joins TRBV7-2 to TRBJ1-1; 10 nucleotides line up with TRBD1. The CDR3 loop spans 15 amino acids. CDR1 is SGHTA, CDR2 FQGNSA, per germline. V dropped 5 bases and J dropped 6; count of bases not matched to a gene: 9. CDR3 protein: CASSARQGAGSEAFF. The CDR3 DNA reads TGTGCCAGCAGCGCCCGACAGGGGGCCGGGTCTGAAGCTTTCTTT.

The gene calls are TRBV27 and TRBJ2-1; 8 positions agree with TRBD2. With V trimmed by 5 bases and J by 6 bases, 6 bases remained unmatched. From germline, CDR1 is MNHEY and CDR2 SMNVEV (reference sequence). The CDR3 is 14 residues long. CDR3 nucleotides: TGTGCCAGCAGTCGGGAGCGGGAGTTCAATGAGCAGTTCTTC. Its protein product is CASSREREFNEQFF.

The J gene is TRBJ2-3, the V gene TRBV10-1; D uncertain. Germline assignment: CDR1 WNHNN and CDR2 SYGVQD (reference sequence). The CDR3 is 17 amino acids. The CDR3 region is CAPALLPAPVESNTQYF. CDR3 DNA sequence: TGCGCACCAGCCCTACTCCCAGCACCTGTAGAGAGCAATACGCAGTATTTT.

V is TRBV6-4 and J is TRBJ2-6, with no clear D. Germline CDR1 MRHNA, CDR2 SNTAGT. This CDR3 is built from 15 residues. Trimming took off 0 bases at V and 3 bases at J, with 6 bases between the two ends. The CDR3 protein is CASSDSRGGANVLTF. The CDR3 bases are TGTGCCAGCAGTGACTCGAGAGGTGGGGCCAACGTCCTGACTTTC.

V is TRBV29-1 and J is TRBJ2-2, with D tentatively TRBD1 (5 bases). CDR3 length equals 15 residues. Trimming removed 7 bases from V and 4 bases from J, with 19 bases in between. CDR1 and CDR2 (germline): SQVTM, ANQGSEA. This CDR3 reads CSARAQAGLTGELFF. The CDR3 coding sequence is TGCAGCGCCCGGGCCCAGGCAGGGCTCACCGGGGAGCTGTTTTTT.

This sequence joins TRBV5-1 and TRBJ2-2, with D perhaps matching TRBD1 (6 bases). CDR3 length: 15 amino acids. Trimming took 5 bases from V and 3 from J, leaving 14 bases between them. Germline V gives CDR1 SGHRS, CDR2 YFSETQ. The CDR3: CASRTGGADTGELFF. The DNA for the CDR3 is TGCGCCAGCAGGACTGGGGGCGCTGACACCGGGGAGCTGTTTTTT.

The gene calls are TRBV5-8 and TRBJ1-2; 10 bases are shared with TRBD1. Germline V gives CDR1 SGHTS, CDR2 YDEGEE. Trimming removed 4 bases from V and 7 bases from J; junction bases left unmatched: 7. The CDR3 loop spans 14 amino acids. CDR3 in amino acids: CASSPRQGAAGYTF. The CDR3, as DNA: TGTGCCAGCAGCCCTCGACAGGGGGCGGCTGGCTACACCTTC.

The V gene is TRBV2, the J gene TRBJ1-1; 11 nucleotides match TRBD1. Trimming cost V 6 bases and J 4 bases; bases outside gene matches: 7. This CDR3 has 15 residues. Germline V gene lookup returns CDR1 SNHLY and CDR2 FYNNEI. The CDR3 loop reads CASRQTGTGGTEAFF. For the CDR3, the DNA is TGTGCCAGCAGACAGACCGGGACAGGGGGCACTGAAGCTTTCTTT.

The V call is TRBV19, the J call TRBJ1-5, with unresolved D. V lost 3 bases, J lost 5 bases, and 5 bases lay in between. This CDR3 region has 12 residues. The V gene's germline CDR1 is LNHDA and CDR2 SQIVND (reference sequence). The CDR3 sequence: CASSIRDQPQHF. The CDR3 region has the DNA TGTGCCAGTAGTATCCGGGATCAGCCCCAGCATTTT.

J is TRBJ1-2 and V is TRBV29-1, with unresolved D. This CDR3 contains 12 residues. Germline V gives CDR1 SQVTM, CDR2 ANQGSEA. CDR3 nucleotide sequence: TGCACCCCCTACCCTCTGGGCTATGGCTACACCTTC. Residues: CTPYPLGYGYTF.

The gene calls are TRBV30 and TRBJ1-2, with a weak D call TRBD1 (5 bases). Germline values: CDR1 GTSNPN, CDR2 SVGIG (reference sequence). V lost 0 bases and J 8 bases, leaving 16 bases between the germline ends. The CDR3 totals 14 residues. The DNA for the CDR3 is TGTGCCTGGAGTGTAGAGGTGGGGGTACAGGGCTACACCTTC. Translation gives CAWSVEVGVQGYTF.

This sequence joins TRBV19 and TRBJ2-5, with a weak D call TRBD1 (6 bases). Germline CDR1 LNHDA, CDR2 SQIVND (reference sequence). The CDR3 has 16 residues. Trimming shortened V by 4 bases and J by 0 bases, and 15 bases separated the two germline ends. In nucleotides, the CDR3 is TGTGCCAGTAGTAGGGGAGACAGGCGGTACCAAGAGACCCAGTACTTC. Translating it yields CASSRGDRRYQETQYF.

This clone has more than one count but fewer than ten. This chain links TRBV27 with TRBJ1-1, with D tentatively TRBD1 (5 bases). V was trimmed by 5 bases and J by 1 base, leaving 11 bases between them. Germline values: CDR1 MNHEY, CDR2 SMNVEV (reference sequence). The CDR3 consists of 14 residues. The CDR3 coding sequence is TGTGCCAGCAGTCCCTTCAGGGAGAACACTGAAGCTTTCTTT. Translated, it gives CASSPFRENTEAFF.

The chain joins TRBV19 to TRBJ2-7, with a tentative D call TRBD2 (6 bases). V shed 6 bases and J shed 1 base, with 16 bases lying between them. The CDR3 spans 15 residues. Germline V gives CDR1 LNHDA, CDR2 SQIVND (reference sequence). CDR3 DNA sequence: TGTGCCAGTAGGGGTGGAGGACTACTTTCCTACGAGCAGTACTTC. Translating gives CASRGGGLLSYEQYF. Drawing the rest from reference TRBV19 and TRBJ2-7, the complete variable domain is DGGITQSPKYLFRKEGQNVTLSCEQNLNHDAMYWYRQDPGQGLRLIYYSQIVNDFQKGDIAEGYSVSREKKESFPLTVTSAQKNPTAFYLCASRGGGLLSYEQYFGPGTRLTVT.

The V gene is TRBV27, the J gene TRBJ2-5; 7 bases match TRBD2. There are 14 residues in the CDR3. Germline V gives CDR1 MNHEY, CDR2 SMNVEV (reference sequence). V dropped 4 bases and J dropped 4; count of bases not matched to a gene: 6. The CDR3: CASSSGLLVETQYF. CDR3 nucleotide sequence: TGTGCCAGCAGTTCGGGACTATTGGTAGAGACCCAGTACTTC.

V and J are TRBV27 and TRBJ1-2; 9 positions agree with TRBD1. This CDR3 is built from 17 residues. Germline values: CDR1 MNHEY, CDR2 SMNVEV (reference sequence). V was clipped by 5 bases and J by 9 bases; unmatched bases: 19. In DNA, the CDR3 is TGTGCCAGCAGTCCCCACGCCGGGACAGGGCCTTTCGATCGCTACACCTTC. The encoded protein is CASSPHAGTGPFDRYTF.

The chain joins TRBV29-1 to TRBJ1-5, with D unresolved. The germline V gene has CDR1 SQVTM and CDR2 ANQGSEA. The CDR3 has 12 residues. Trimming took off 4 bases at V and 9 bases at J, with 13 bases between the two ends. CDR3 sequence reads: CSVGLGMGPQHF. The DNA of the CDR3 is TGCAGCGTTGGGCTGGGGATGGGGCCCCAGCATTTT.